This T cell receptor beta chain came from a study of technical replicates of blood from a few donors. The CDR3 covers 16 residues. Looked up from germline, CDR1 is SGHRS and CDR2 is YFSETQ. V dropped 4 bases and J dropped 0; count of bases not matched to a gene: 5. Assay used: immunoSEQ multiplex PCR; TCRdb lists only in-frame clones, some missing. This sample has around 61,000 clones, with more than 95% found just once. The V gene is TRBV5-1, the J gene TRBJ1-3; 9 bases fit TRBD1. Sequenced: T cells isolated from PBMCs. This sequence was found in a human donor in good health. The CDR3 spells CASSTGGLSSGNTIYF. In nucleotides, the CDR3 is TGCGCCAGCAGCACAGGGGGCCTTAGCTCTGGAAACACCATATATTTT.